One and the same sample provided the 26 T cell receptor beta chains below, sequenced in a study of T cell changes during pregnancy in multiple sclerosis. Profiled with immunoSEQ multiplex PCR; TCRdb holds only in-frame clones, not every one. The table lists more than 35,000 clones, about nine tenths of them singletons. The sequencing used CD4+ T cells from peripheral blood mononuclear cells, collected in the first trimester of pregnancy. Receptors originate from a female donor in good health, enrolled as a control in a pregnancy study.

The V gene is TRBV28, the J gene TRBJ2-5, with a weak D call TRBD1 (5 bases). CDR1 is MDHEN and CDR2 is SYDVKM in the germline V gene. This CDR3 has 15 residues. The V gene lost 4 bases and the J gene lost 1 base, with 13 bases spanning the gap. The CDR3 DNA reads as TGTGCCAGCAGTTCCGTAGGGGCCTCCCAAGAGACCCAGTACTTC. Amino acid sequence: CASSSVGASQETQYF.

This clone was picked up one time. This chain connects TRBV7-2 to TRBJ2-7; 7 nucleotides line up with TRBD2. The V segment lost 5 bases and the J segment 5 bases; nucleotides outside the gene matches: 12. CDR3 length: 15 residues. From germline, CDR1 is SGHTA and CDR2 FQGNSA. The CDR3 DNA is TGTGCCAGCAGCGGGGGAGGGAACCGGCGGGACGAGCAGTACTTC. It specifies CASSGGGNRRDEQYF.

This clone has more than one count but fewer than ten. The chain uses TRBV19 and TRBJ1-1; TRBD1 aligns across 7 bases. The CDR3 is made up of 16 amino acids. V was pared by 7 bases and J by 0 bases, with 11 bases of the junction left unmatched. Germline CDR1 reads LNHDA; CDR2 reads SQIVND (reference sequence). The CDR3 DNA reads TGTGCCAGTACCGAGGGGACAGCCTTATTGAACACTGAAGCTTTCTTT. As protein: CASTEGTALLNTEAFF.

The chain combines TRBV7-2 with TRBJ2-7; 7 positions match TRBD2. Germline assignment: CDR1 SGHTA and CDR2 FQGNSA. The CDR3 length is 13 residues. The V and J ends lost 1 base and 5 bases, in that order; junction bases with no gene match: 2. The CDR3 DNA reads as TGTGCCAGCAGCTTAGGGCGGGGGAACGAGCAGTACTTC. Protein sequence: CASSLGRGNEQYF. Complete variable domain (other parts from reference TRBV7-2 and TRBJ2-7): GAGVSQSPSNKVTEKGKDVELRCDPISGHTALYWYRQSLGQGLEFLIYFQGNSAPDKSGLPSDRFSAERTGGSVSTLTIQRTQQEDSAVYLCASSLGRGNEQYFGPGTRLTVT.

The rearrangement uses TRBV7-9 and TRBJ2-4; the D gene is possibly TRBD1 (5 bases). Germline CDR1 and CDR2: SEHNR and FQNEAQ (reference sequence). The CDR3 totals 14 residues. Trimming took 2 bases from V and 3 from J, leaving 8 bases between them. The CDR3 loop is CASSLTTGKNIQYF. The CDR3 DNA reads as TGTGCCAGCAGCTTAACAACAGGCAAAAACATTCAGTACTTC. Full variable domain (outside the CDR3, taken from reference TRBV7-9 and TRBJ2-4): DTGVSQNPRHKITKRGQNVTFRCDPISEHNRLYWYRQTLGQGPEFLTYFQNEAQLEKSRLLSDRFSAERPKGSFSTLEIQRTEQGDSAMYLCASSLTTGKNIQYFGAGTRLSVL.

Here the CDR3 DNA reads TGTGCCACCAGCCCTCCCCTGGAACAGGGGAACTATGGCTACACCTTC. Its translation: CATSPPLEQGNYGYTF. The chain recombines TRBV15 with TRBJ1-2; 7 nucleotides align to TRBD1. The J segment lost 2 bases and the V segment lost 5 bases, leaving 11 bases of the junction unmatched. The CDR3 consists of 16 residues. Germline CDR1 and CDR2: LNHNV and YYDKDF (reference sequence).

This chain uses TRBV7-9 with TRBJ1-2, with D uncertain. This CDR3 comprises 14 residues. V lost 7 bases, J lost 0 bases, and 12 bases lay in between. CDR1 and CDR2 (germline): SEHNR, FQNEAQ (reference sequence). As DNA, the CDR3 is TGTGCCAGCACCCCGCCGGGGTCTAACTATGGCTACACCTTC. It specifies CASTPPGSNYGYTF.

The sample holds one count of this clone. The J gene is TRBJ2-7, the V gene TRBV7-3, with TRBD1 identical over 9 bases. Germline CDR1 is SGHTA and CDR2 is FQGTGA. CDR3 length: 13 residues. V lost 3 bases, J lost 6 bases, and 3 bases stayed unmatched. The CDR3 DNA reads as TGTGCCAGCAGCTTCAACAGGGGGCTCGAGCAGTACTTC. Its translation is CASSFNRGLEQYF.

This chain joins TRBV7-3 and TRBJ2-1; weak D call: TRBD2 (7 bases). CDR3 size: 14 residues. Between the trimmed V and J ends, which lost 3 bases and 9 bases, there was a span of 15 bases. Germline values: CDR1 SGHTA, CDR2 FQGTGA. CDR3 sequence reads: CASSFGGGQAEQFF. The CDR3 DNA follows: TGTGCCAGCAGCTTTGGGGGGGGGCAAGCTGAGCAGTTCTTC.

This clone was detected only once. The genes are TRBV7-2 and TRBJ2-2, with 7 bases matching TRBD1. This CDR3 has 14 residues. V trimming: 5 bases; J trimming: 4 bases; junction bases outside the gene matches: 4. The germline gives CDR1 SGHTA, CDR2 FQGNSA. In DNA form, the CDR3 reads TGTGCCAGCAGCGGACAGGTGACCACCGGGGAGCTGTTTTTT. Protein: CASSGQVTTGELFF.

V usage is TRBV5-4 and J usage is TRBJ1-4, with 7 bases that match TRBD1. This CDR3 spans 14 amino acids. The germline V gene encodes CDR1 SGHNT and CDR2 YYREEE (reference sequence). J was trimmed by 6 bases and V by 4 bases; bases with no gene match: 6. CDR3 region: CASSRGGKYEKLFF. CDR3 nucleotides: TGTGCCAGCAGCCGAGGGGGCAAATATGAAAAACTGTTTTTT.

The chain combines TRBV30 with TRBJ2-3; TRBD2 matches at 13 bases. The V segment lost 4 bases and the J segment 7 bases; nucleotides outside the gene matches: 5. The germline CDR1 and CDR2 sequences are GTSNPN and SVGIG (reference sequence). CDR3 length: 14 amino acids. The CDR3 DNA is TGTGCCTGGAAGCCGGGACTAGCGGGGTATACGCAGTATTTT. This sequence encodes CAWKPGLAGYTQYF.

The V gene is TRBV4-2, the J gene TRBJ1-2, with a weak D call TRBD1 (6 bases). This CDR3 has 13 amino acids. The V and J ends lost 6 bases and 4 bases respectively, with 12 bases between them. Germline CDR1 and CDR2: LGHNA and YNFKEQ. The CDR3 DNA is TGTGCCAGCAGAGAGGACAGCACCTATGGCTACACCTTC. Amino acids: CASREDSTYGYTF.

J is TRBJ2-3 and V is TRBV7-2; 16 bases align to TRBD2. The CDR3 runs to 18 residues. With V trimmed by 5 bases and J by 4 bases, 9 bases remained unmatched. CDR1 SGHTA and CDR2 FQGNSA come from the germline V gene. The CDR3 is CASSHGTSGGASPDTQYF. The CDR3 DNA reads TGTGCCAGCAGCCACGGGACTAGCGGGGGGGCCAGCCCAGATACGCAGTATTTT. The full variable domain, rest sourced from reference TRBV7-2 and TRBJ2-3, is GAGVSQSPSNKVTEKGKDVELRCDPISGHTALYWYRQSLGQGLEFLIYFQGNSAPDKSGLPSDRFSAERTGGSVSTLTIQRTQQEDSAVYLCASSHGTSGGASPDTQYFGPGTRLTVL.

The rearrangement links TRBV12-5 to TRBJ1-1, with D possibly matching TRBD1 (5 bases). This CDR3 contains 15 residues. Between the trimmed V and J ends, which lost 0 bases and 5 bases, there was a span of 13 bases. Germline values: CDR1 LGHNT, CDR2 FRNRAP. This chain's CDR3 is CASGLVMPGKTEAFF. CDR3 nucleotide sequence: TGTGCTAGTGGTTTGGTAATGCCAGGGAAAACTGAAGCTTTCTTT. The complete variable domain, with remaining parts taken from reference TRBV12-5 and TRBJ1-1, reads DARVTQTPRHKVTEMGQEVTMRCQPILGHNTVFWYRQTMMQGLELLAYFRNRAPLDDSGMPKDRFSAEMPDATLATLKIQPSEPRDSAVYFCASGLVMPGKTEAFFGQGTRLTVV.

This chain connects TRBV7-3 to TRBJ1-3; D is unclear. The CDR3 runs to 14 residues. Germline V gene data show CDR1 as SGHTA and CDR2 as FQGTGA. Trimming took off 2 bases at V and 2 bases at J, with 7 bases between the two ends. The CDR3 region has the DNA TGTGCCAGCAGCTTACGGGGAACTGGAAACACCATATATTTT. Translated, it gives CASSLRGTGNTIYF.

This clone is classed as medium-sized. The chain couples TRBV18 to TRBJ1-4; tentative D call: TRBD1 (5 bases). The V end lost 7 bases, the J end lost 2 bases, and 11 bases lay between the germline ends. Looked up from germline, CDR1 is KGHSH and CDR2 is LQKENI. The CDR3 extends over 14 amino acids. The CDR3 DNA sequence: TGTGCCAGCTTGTCGACAGAGACTAATGAAAAACTGTTTTTT. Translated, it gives CASLSTETNEKLFF.

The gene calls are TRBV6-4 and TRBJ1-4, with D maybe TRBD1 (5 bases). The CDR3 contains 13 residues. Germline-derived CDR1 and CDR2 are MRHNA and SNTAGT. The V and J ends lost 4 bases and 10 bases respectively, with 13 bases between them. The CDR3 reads CASSVRSGGKLFF. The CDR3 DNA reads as TGTGCCAGCAGTGTTCGTTCGGGGGGAAAACTGTTTTTT.

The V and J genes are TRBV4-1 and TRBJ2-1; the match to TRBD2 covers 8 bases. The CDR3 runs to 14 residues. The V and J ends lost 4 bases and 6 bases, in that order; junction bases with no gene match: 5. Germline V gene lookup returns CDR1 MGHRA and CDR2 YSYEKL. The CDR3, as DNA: TGCGCCAGCAGCCCCGGGGGGGGCAGCAATGAGCAGTTCTTC. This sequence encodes CASSPGGGSNEQFF.

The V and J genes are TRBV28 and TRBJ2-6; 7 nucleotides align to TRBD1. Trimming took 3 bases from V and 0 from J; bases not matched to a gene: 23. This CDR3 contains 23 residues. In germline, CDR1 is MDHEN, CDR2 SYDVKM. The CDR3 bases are TGTGCCAGCAGTTTGAGGAATAGGCTCCTAGGGGGCGGATCGCTCTCTGGGGCCAACGTCCTGACTTTC. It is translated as CASSLRNRLLGGGSLSGANVLTF.

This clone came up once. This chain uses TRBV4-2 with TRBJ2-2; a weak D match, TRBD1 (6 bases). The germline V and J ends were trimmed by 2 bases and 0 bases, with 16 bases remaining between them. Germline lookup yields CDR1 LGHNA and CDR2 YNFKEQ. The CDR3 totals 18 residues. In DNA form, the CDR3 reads TGTGCCAGCAGCCAACCTTGGACAGTTCCAGCGAACACCGGGGAGCTGTTTTTT. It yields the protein CASSQPWTVPANTGELFF.

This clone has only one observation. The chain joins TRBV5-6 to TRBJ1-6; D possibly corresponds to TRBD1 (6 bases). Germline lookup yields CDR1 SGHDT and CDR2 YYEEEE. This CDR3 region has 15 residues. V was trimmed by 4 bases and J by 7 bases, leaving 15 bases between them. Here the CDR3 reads CASSTIQGRNSPLHF. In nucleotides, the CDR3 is TGTGCCAGCAGCACCATACAGGGTAGAAATTCACCCCTCCACTTT. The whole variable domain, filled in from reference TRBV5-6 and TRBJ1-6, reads DAGVTQSPTHLIKTRGQQVTLRCSPKSGHDTVSWYQQALGQGPQFIFQYYEEEERQRGNFPDRFSGHQFPNYSSELNVNALLLGDSALYLCASSTIQGRNSPLHFGNGTRLTVT.

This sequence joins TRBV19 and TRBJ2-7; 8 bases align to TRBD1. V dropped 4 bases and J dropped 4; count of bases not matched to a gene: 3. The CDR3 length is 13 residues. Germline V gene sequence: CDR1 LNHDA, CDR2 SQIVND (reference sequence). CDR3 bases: TGTGCCAGTAGTAGGACAGGGTTATACGAGCAGTACTTC. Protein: CASSRTGLYEQYF.

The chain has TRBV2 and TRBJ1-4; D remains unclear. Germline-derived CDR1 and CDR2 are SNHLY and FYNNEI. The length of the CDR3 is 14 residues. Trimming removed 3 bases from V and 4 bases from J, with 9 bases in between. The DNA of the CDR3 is TGTGCCAGCAGTGAGGGCAGGCTTAATGAAAAACTGTTTTTT. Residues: CASSEGRLNEKLFF. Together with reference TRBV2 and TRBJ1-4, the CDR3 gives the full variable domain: EPEVTQTPSHQVTQMGQEVILRCVPISNHLYFYWYRQILGQKVEFLVSFYNNEISEKSEIFDDQFSVERPDGSNFTLKIRSTKLEDSAMYFCASSEGRLNEKLFFGSGTQLSVL.

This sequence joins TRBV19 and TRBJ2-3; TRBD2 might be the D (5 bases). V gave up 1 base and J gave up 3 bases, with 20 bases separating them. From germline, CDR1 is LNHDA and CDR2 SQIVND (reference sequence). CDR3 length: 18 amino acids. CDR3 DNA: TGTGCCAGTAGTATAGCGGGTCGGGGAAAGACTCGAACAGATACGCAGTATTTT. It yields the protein CASSIAGRGKTRTDTQYF.

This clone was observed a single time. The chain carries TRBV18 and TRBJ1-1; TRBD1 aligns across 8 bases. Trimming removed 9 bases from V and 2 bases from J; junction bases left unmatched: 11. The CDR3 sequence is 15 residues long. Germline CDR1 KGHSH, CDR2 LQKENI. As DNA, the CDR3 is TGTGCCAGTGCCCCCTTAGGACAGGGTAACACTGAAGCTTTCTTT. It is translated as CASAPLGQGNTEAFF. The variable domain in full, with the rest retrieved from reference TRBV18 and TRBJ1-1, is NAGVMQNPRHLVRRRGQEARLRCSPMKGHSHVYWYRQLPEEGLKFMVYLQKENIIDESGMPKERFSAEFPKEGPSILRIQQVVRGDSAAYFCASAPLGQGNTEAFFGQGTRLTVV.